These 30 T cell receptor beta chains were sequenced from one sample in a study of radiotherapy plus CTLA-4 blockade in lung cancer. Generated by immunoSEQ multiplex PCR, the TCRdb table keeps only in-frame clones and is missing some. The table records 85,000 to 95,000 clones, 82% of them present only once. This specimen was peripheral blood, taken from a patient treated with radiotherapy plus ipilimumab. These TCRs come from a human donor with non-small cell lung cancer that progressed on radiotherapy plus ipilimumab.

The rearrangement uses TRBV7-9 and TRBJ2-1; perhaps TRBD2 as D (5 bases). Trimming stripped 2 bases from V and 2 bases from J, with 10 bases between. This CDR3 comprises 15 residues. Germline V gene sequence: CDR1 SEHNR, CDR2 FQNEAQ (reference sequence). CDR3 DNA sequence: TGTGCCAGCAGCTTATCGGGGAGAACCTACAATGAGCAGTTCTTC. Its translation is CASSLSGRTYNEQFF.

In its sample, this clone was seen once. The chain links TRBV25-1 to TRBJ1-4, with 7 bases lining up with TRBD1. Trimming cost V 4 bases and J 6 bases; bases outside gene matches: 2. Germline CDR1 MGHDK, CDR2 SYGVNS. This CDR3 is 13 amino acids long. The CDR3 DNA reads TGTGCCAGCAGTGGGGGACAGTATGAAAAACTGTTTTTT. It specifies CASSGGQYEKLFF.

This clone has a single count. The CDR3 spells CSILSGQGYEQYF. The CDR3 DNA follows: TGCAGCATACTCTCGGGACAGGGGTACGAGCAGTACTTC. The genes are TRBV29-1 and TRBJ2-7; TRBD1 matches at 10 bases. With 8 bases clipped from V and 4 bases from J, the junction kept 8 bases outside the gene matches. The CDR3 covers 13 residues. CDR1 SQVTM and CDR2 ANQGSEA come from the germline V gene.

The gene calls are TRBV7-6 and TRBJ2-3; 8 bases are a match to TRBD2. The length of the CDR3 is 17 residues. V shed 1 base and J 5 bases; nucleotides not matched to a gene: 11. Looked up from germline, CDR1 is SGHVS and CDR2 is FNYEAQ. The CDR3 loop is CASSLGRRGRLGDTQYF. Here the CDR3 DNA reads TGTGCCAGCAGCTTAGGGAGGCGCGGGAGGCTTGGAGATACGCAGTATTTT.

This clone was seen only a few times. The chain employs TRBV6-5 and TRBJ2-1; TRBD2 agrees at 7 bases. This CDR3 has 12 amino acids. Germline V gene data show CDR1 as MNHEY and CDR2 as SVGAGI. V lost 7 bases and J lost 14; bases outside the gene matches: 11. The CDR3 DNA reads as TGTGCCAGCACTAAAACGGGGCGGGAGAAGTTCTTC. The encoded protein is CASTKTGREKFF.

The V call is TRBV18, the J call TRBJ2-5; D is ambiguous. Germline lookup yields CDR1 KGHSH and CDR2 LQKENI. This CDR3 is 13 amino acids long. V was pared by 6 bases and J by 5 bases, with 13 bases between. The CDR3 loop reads CASSKNRDETQYF. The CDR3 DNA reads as TGTGCCAGCTCTAAGAATCGTGATGAGACCCAGTACTTC. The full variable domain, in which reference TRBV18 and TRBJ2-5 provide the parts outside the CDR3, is NAGVMQNPRHLVRRRGQEARLRCSPMKGHSHVYWYRQLPEEGLKFMVYLQKENIIDESGMPKERFSAEFPKEGPSILRIQQVVRGDSAAYFCASSKNRDETQYFGPGTRLLVL.

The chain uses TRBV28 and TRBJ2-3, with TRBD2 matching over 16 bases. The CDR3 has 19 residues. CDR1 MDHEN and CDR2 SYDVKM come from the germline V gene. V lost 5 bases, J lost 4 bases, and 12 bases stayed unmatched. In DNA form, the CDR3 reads TGTGCCAGCAGTCGGTCCCCGGGACTAGCGGGAGGGTGGGCAGATACGCAGTATTTT. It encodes CASSRSPGLAGGWADTQYF.

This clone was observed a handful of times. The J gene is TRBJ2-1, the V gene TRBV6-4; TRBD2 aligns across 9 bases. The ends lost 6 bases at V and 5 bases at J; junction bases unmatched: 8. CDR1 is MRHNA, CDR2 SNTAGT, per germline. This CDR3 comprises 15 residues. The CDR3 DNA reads TGTGCCAGCAGAGCCAGGACTAGCGCTGACAATGAGCAGTTCTTC. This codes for CASRARTSADNEQFF.

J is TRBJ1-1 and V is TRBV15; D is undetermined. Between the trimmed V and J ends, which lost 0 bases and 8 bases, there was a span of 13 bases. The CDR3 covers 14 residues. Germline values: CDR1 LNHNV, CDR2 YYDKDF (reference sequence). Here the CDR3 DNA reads TGTGCCACCAGCAGAGATCTCCGGCCCGCCGAAGCTTTCTTT. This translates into CATSRDLRPAEAFF.

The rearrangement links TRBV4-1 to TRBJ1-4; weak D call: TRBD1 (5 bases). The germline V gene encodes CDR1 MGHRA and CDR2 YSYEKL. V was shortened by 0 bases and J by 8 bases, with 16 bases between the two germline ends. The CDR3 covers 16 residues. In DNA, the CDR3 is TGCGCCAGCAGCCAAGATGAGATCCGGGACGGCGAAAAACTGTTTTTT. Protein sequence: CASSQDEIRDGEKLFF.

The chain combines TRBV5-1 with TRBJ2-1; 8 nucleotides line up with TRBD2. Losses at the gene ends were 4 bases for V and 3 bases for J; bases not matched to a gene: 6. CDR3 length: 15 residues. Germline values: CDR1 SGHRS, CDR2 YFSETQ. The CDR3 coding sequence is TGCGCCAGCAGCCCCACTAGCGGAGTCTACAATGAGCAGTTCTTC. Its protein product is CASSPTSGVYNEQFF.

CDR3 DNA: TGTGCCAGCAGCGTACAGGGGAATGAGCCCCAGCATTTT. Translating gives CASSVQGNEPQHF. V usage is TRBV9 and J usage is TRBJ1-5, with D possibly matching TRBD1 (6 bases). The CDR3 sequence is 13 residues long. Germline V gene sequence: CDR1 SGDLS, CDR2 YYNGEE. V lost 1 base and J 8 bases, leaving 10 bases between the germline ends.

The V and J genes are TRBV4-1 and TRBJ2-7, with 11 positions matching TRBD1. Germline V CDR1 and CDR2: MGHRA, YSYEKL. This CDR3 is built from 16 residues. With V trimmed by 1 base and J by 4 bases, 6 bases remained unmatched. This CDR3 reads CASSQARTGGRYEQYF. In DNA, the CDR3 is TGCGCCAGCAGCCAAGCACGGACAGGGGGCAGGTACGAGCAGTACTTC.

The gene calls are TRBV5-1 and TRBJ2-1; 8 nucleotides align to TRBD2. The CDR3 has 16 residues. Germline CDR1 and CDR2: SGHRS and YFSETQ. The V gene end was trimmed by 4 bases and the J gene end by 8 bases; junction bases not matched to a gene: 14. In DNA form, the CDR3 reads TGCGCCAGCAGCGCGGGACTAGTCGGAGGGAGGGATGAGCAGTTCTTC. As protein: CASSAGLVGGRDEQFF.

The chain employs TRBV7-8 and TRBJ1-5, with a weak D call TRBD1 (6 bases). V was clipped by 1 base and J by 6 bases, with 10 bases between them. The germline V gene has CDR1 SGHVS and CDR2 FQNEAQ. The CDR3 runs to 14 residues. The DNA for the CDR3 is TGTGCCAGCAGCTTAGTCCAAGGGGGTCAGCCCCAGCATTTT. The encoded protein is CASSLVQGGQPQHF.

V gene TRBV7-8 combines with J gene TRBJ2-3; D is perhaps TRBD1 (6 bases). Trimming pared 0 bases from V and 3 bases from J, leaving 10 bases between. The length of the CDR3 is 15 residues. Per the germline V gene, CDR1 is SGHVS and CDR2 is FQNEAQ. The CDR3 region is CASSLAEDRTDTQYF. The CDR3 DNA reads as TGTGCCAGCAGCTTAGCCGAGGACAGAACAGATACGCAGTATTTT.

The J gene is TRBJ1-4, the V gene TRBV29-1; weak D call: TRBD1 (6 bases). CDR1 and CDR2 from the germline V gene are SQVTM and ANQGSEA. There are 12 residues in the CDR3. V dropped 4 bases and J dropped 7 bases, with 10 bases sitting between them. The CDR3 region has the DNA TGCAGCGTTGTGGGGGCGGGTGAAAAACTGTTTTTT. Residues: CSVVGAGEKLFF. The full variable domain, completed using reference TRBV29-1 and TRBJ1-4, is SAVISQKPSRDICQRGTSLTIQCQVDSQVTMMFWYRQQPGQSLTLIATANQGSEATYESGFVIDKFPISRPNLTFSTLTVSNMSPEDSSIYLCSVVGAGEKLFFGSGTQLSVL.

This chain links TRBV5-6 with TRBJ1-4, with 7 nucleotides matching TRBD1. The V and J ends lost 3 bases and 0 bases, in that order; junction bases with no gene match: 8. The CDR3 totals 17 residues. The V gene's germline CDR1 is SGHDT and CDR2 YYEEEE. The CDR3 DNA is TGTGCCAGCAGCTACTGGACAGGCCCCTCAACTAATGAAAAACTGTTTTTT. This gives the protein CASSYWTGPSTNEKLFF.

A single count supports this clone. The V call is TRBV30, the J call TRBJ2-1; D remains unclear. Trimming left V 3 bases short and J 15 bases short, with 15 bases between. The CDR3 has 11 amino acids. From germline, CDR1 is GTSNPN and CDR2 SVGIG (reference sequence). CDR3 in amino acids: CAWRLGPAVFF. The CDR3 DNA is TGTGCCTGGAGATTAGGACCCGCGGTGTTCTTC.

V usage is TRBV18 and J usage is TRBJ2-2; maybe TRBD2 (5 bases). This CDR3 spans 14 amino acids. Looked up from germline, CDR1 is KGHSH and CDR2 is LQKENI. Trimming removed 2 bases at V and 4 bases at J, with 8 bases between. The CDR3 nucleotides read TGTGCCAGCTCACCAAGAGGGTTCACCGGGGAGCTGTTTTTT. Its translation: CASSPRGFTGELFF.

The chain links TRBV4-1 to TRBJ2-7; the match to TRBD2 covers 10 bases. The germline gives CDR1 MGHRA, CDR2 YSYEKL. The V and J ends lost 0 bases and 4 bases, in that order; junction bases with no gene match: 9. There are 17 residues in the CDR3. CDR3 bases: TGCGCCAGCAGCCAAGAATCCGAAGCGGGAGGGTTATACGAGCAGTACTTC. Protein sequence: CASSQESEAGGLYEQYF.

For the CDR3, the DNA is TGTGCCAGCAGCCTGGTAGGGAGCTACGAGCAGTACTTC. Its protein product is CASSLVGSYEQYF. The rearrangement uses TRBV11-2 and TRBJ2-7; a possible D gene is TRBD2 (5 bases). This CDR3 contains 13 residues. Trimming stripped 5 bases from V and 3 bases from J, with 11 bases between. Germline CDR1 and CDR2: SGHAT and FQNNGV.

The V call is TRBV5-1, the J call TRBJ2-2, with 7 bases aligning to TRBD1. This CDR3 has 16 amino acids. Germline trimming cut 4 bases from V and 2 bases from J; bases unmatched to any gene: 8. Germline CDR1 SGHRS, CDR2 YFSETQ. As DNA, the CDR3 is TGCGCCAGCAGCATAGGACAGGCGACAAACACCGGGGAGCTGTTTTTT. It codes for CASSIGQATNTGELFF.

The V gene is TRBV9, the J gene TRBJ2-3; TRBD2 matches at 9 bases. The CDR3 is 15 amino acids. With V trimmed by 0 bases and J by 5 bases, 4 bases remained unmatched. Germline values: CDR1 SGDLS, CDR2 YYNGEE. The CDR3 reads CASSVAGGRGDTQYF. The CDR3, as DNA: TGTGCCAGCAGCGTAGCGGGCGGGAGGGGAGATACGCAGTATTTT.

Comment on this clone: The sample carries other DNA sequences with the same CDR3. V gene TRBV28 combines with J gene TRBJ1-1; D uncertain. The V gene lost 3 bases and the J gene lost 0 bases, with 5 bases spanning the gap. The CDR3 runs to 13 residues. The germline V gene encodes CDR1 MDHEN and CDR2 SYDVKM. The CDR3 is CASSLGLNTEAFF. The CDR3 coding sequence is TGTGCCAGCAGTTTGGGTTTGAACACTGAAGCTTTCTTT.

The DNA for the CDR3 is TGTGCCAGCAGCTTAGCCGGACAGTTCGCGAACACCGGGGAGCTGTTTTTT. It specifies CASSLAGQFANTGELFF. The chain is built from TRBV11-3 and TRBJ2-2; weak D call: TRBD1 (6 bases). This CDR3 comprises 17 residues. Germline V CDR1 and CDR2: SGHNT, YENEEA. V lost 1 base and J lost 0, with 12 bases in between.

The CDR3 nucleotides are TGTGCCAGCAGTGACGTCGGACTAGTCTCCACCGGGGAGCTGTTTTTT. It is translated as CASSDVGLVSTGELFF. This chain links TRBV6-1 with TRBJ2-2; 7 bases are a match to TRBD2. CDR1 MNHNS and CDR2 SASEGT come from the germline V gene. V was pared by 3 bases and J by 4 bases, with 8 bases of the junction left unmatched. The CDR3 has 16 residues.

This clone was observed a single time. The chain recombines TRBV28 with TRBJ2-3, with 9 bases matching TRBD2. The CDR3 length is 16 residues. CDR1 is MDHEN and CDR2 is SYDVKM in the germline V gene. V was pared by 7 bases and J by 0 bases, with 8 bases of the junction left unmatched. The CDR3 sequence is CASTRGLASSTDTQYF. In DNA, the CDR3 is TGTGCCAGCACCCGGGGACTAGCATCGAGCACAGATACGCAGTATTTT.

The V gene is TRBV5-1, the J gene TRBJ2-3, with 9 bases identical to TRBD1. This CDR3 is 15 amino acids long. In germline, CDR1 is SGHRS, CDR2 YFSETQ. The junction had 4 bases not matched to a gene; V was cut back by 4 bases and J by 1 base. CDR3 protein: CASSPRTGGTDTQYF. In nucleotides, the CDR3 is TGCGCCAGCAGCCCCCGGACAGGGGGCACAGATACGCAGTATTTT.

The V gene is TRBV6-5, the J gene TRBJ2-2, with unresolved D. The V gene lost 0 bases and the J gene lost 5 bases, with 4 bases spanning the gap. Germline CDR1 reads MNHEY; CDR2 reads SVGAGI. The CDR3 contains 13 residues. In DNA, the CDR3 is TGTGCCAGCAGTTACTCGACTACCGGGGAGCTGTTTTTT. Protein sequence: CASSYSTTGELFF.